Given below is one T cell receptor beta chain in context. This specimen comes from a study of blood T cell repertoires in COVID-19. V lost 2 bases and J lost 3, with 11 bases in between. Germline CDR1 reads MNHEY; CDR2 reads SVGAGI. The CDR3 covers 14 residues. Assay: immunoSEQ multiplex PCR; the TCRdb copy retains only in-frame clones and omits some. Among roughly 200,000 clones, about 84% were seen once, and the ten largest hold roughly 5.9%. V usage is TRBV6-5 and J usage is TRBJ2-7; tentative D call: TRBD2 (6 bases). This TCR came from a man aged 40-50 years with acute COVID-19. The sequenced sample was PBMCs or T cells enriched from blood (not recorded which). The CDR3 nucleotides are TGTGCCAGCAGTTACGACGTGGGGGGCTACGAGCAGTACTTC. The encoded protein is CASSYDVGGYEQYF.